This T cell receptor (beta chain) was recovered during a study of blood T cell repertoires in COVID-19. Across the study: Samples representing acute and convalescent COVID-19 were sourced from the United States, Italy and Spain. In each case, the material was cDNA or gDNA derived from T cells, B-cell-depleted T cells, or PBMCs.

V dropped 6 bases and J dropped 3; count of bases not matched to a gene: 5. Looked up from germline, CDR1 is SNHLY and CDR2 is FYNNEI. The CDR3 totals 14 residues. Libraries were prepared by immunoSEQ multiplex PCR; TCRdb keeps only in-frame clonotypes and omits some of them. This table has about 180,000 clones, about 91% appearing once. The sequencing sample was made of peripheral blood. This clonotype was sampled from a woman in her twenties or thirties with acute or convalescent COVID-19. The chain uses TRBV2 and TRBJ2-1; 7 bases line up with TRBD2. The CDR3 loop is CASRARDYYNEQFF. CDR3 in DNA: TGTGCCAGCAGGGCTCGGGACTACTACAATGAGCAGTTCTTC. The complete variable domain, with remaining parts taken from reference TRBV2 and TRBJ2-1, reads EPEVTQTPSHQVTQMGQEVILRCVPISNHLYFYWYRQILGQKVEFLVSFYNNEISEKSEIFDDQFSVERPDGSNFTLKIRSTKLEDSAMYFCASRARDYYNEQFFGPGTRLTVL.